A single sample is the source of the 17 T cell receptor beta chains below, sequenced in a study of spatial heterogeneity in lung cancer. Findings and caveats of the study: Tumor mutation count correlated with how many alpha and beta TCRs expanded intratumorally.

TCRdb reprocessed the 5' RACE reads with MiXCR, giving one entry per CDR3 protein. The sample contains some 100,000 distinct CDR3 sequences, around 4.3% of which appear only once. Time point here: sample taken at primary tumor resection. The antigens of these receptors remain unknown. The sample consisted of lung tumor tissue, taken at surgery. These receptors were taken from a male donor with early-stage non-small cell lung cancer.

In this sample, this clonotype turned up a few times. This CDR3 reads CSASLDRGNYGYTF. The DNA for the CDR3 is TGCAGTGCTAGTCTTGACAGGGGGAACTATGGCTACACCTTC. The chain joins TRBV20-1 to TRBJ1-2; 9 nucleotides agree with TRBD1. CDR3 length equals 14 residues. Per the germline V gene, CDR1 is DFQATT and CDR2 is SNEGSKA (reference sequence). Trimming removed 3 bases from V and 2 bases from J; junction bases left unmatched: 4.

This clonotype was counted at least ten times. The V gene is TRBV25-1, the J gene TRBJ2-7; TRBD1 matches at 10 bases. Germline-derived CDR1 and CDR2 are MGHDK and SYGVNS. This CDR3 contains 14 residues. Trimming cost V 4 bases and J 4 bases; bases outside gene matches: 4. Here the CDR3 DNA reads TGTGCCAGCAGTGGAAGGACAGGGGGGTACGAGCAGTACTTC. Translated, it gives CASSGRTGGYEQYF.

This clonotype was found a few times. The chain joins TRBV10-1 to TRBJ2-2; D is possibly TRBD1 (5 bases). Germline V gives CDR1 WNHNN, CDR2 SYGVQD (reference sequence). The CDR3 runs 14 residues. V dropped 6 bases and J dropped 2 bases, with 10 bases sitting between them. The CDR3 DNA reads as TGCGCCAGCAGGGAGACAGCTAACACCGGGGAGCTGTTTTTT. Translating gives CASRETANTGELFF.

The genes are TRBV11-2 and TRBJ2-3; TRBD2 might be the D (7 bases). V was pared by 0 bases and J by 6 bases, with 19 bases between. The germline V gene encodes CDR1 SGHAT and CDR2 FQNNGV. The CDR3 length is 17 residues. CDR3 coding DNA: TGTGCCAGCAGCTTAGAAGCGGGACAACGATGGGTCGATACGCAGTATTTT. This encodes CASSLEAGQRWVDTQYF.

This clonotype appeared many times. V is TRBV24-1 and J is TRBJ2-1; D might be TRBD1 or TRBD2, each matching 5 bases. The V end was cut by 4 bases, the J end by 3 bases, with 9 bases between. This CDR3 has 14 amino acids. Germline CDR1 and CDR2: KGHDR and SFDVKD. The CDR3 spells CATSDRGLYNEQFF. The CDR3 DNA sequence: TGTGCCACCAGTGACCGGGGCCTCTACAATGAGCAGTTCTTC.

This clonotype was found many times. The chain joins TRBV7-9 to TRBJ1-4; D uncertain. The germline V gene encodes CDR1 SEHNR and CDR2 FQNEAQ (reference sequence). The V end lost 4 bases, the J end lost 8 bases, and 8 bases lay between the germline ends. The CDR3 spans 12 residues. As DNA, the CDR3 is TGTGCCAGCAGCTCCGTCCCAGAAAAACTGTTTTTT. Encoded protein: CASSSVPEKLFF.

This clonotype has a handful of counts. The CDR3 coding sequence is TGCAGTGCTAGCGGGTGGGAGGCCTACGAGCAGTACTTC. Amino acids: CSASGWEAYEQYF. The chain is built from TRBV20-1 and TRBJ2-7; a possible D gene is TRBD2 (6 bases). The germline gives CDR1 DFQATT, CDR2 SNEGSKA (reference sequence). The CDR3 extends over 13 amino acids. V was cut by 3 bases and J by 2 bases, with 11 bases left in between.

This clonotype was recorded at least ten times. The chain employs TRBV7-8 and TRBJ2-4; D gene unclear. Between the trimmed V and J ends, which lost 3 bases and 0 bases, there was a span of 3 bases. There are 13 residues in the CDR3. The germline V gene encodes CDR1 SGHVS and CDR2 FQNEAQ. CDR3 region: CASSLLAKNIQYF. The CDR3 bases are TGTGCCAGCAGCTTGCTAGCCAAAAACATTCAGTACTTC. Together with reference TRBV7-8 and TRBJ2-4, the CDR3 gives the full variable domain: GAGVSQSPRYKVAKRGQDVALRCDPISGHVSLFWYQQALGQGPEFLTYFQNEAQLDKSGLPSDRFFAERPEGSVSTLKIQRTQQEDSAVYLCASSLLAKNIQYFGAGTRLSVL.

This clonotype was seen at least ten times. This sequence joins TRBV7-9 and TRBJ2-3; TRBD2 is a possible D gene (6 bases). Trimming shortened V by 10 bases and J by 2 bases, and 13 bases separated the two germline ends. CDR3 length: 13 residues. CDR1 SEHNR and CDR2 FQNEAQ come from the germline V gene (reference sequence). The CDR3 DNA is TGTGCCACATGGGGAGGAAACACAGATACGCAGTATTTT. Translating it yields CATWGGNTDTQYF.

This clonotype has ten or more counts. V and J are TRBV5-1 and TRBJ1-5; no firm D call. CDR3 length: 15 amino acids. The ends were cut back, 5 bases at V and 0 bases at J, with 12 bases in the middle. Looked up from germline, CDR1 is SGHRS and CDR2 is YFSETQ. CDR3 in amino acids: CASRWSPDSNQPQHF. The CDR3 nucleotides read TGCGCCAGCAGATGGAGCCCGGATAGCAATCAGCCCCAGCATTTT.

Ten or more counts support this clonotype. V is TRBV7-9 and J is TRBJ2-1; 13 nucleotides line up with TRBD2. The CDR3 loop spans 19 amino acids. CDR1 SEHNR and CDR2 FQNEAQ come from the germline V gene (reference sequence). V was pared by 3 bases and J by 3 bases, with 11 bases of the junction left unmatched. CDR3 nucleotides: TGTGCCAGCAGCTTCCCGATCGGGACTAGCGGGGAGAACTACAATGAGCAGTTCTTC. This gives the protein CASSFPIGTSGENYNEQFF.

The chain combines TRBV28 with TRBJ1-3; 7 bases align to TRBD1. The CDR3 covers 16 residues. The V gene's germline CDR1 is MDHEN and CDR2 SYDVKM. V was clipped by 5 bases and J by 0 bases; unmatched bases: 7. Here the CDR3 reads CASSIDRVYSGNTIYF. The CDR3 DNA sequence: TGTGCCAGCAGTATCGACAGGGTTTACTCTGGAAACACCATATATTTT.

This clonotype has ten or more counts. The chain has TRBV6-6 and TRBJ2-5; no reliable D call. V was pared by 0 bases and J by 4 bases, with 3 bases between. The length of the CDR3 is 12 residues. Looked up from germline, CDR1 is MNHNY and CDR2 is SVGAGI (reference sequence). CDR3 protein: CASSYSGETQYF. The DNA of the CDR3 is TGTGCCAGCAGTTACTCTGGAGAGACCCAGTACTTC.

The chain employs TRBV30 and TRBJ2-7; 8 bases map to TRBD1. This CDR3 has 18 residues. The germline gives CDR1 GTSNPN, CDR2 SVGIG (reference sequence). V lost 2 bases, J lost 3 bases, and 18 bases stayed unmatched. The CDR3 region has the DNA TGTGCCTGGAGTAGTCCCCTCCCCTCGGGACAGGATCTCTACGAGCAGTACTTC. This codes for CAWSSPLPSGQDLYEQYF.

This clonotype was seen at least ten times. The gene calls are TRBV2 and TRBJ2-7; D perhaps matches TRBD1 (5 bases). V lost 7 bases and J lost 4, with 17 bases in between. The V gene's germline CDR1 is SNHLY and CDR2 FYNNEI. The CDR3 contains 14 residues. DNA of the CDR3: TGTGCCAGCATGCAGGACAATTTGTCGTACGAGCAGTACTTC. Translating gives CASMQDNLSYEQYF.

The sample holds many counts of this clonotype. The chain carries TRBV2 and TRBJ2-2, with 10 bases fitting TRBD1. The CDR3 contains 14 residues. Trimming removed 5 bases from V and 7 bases from J; junction bases left unmatched: 4. Germline V gene sequence: CDR1 SNHLY, CDR2 FYNNEI. As DNA, the CDR3 is TGTGCCAGCAGTAGGGACAGGGGACACGGGGAGCTGTTTTTT. As protein: CASSRDRGHGELFF.

CDR3 in DNA: TGCAGCGTTGTTTGGGAGACATTCGCGGAGACCCAGTACTTC. Protein product: CSVVWETFAETQYF. The chain couples TRBV29-1 to TRBJ2-5; possibly TRBD2 for D (5 bases). Germline CDR1 SQVTM, CDR2 ANQGSEA. The CDR3 runs to 14 residues. With 4 bases removed from V and 5 bases from J, the gap between germline ends came to 17 bases.